This T cell receptor (beta chain) was recovered during a study of T cell responses to AZD1222 COVID-19 vaccine. Study as a whole: Second-dose recipients at about 4 or about 12 weeks were treated as one pooled group.

Study-level findings and limits: Just 6 or 7 AZD1222 recipients were seropositive at baseline. There were repertoire samples only from the period after the peak T cell response. Clonal diversity may have been underestimated in mostly white British donors.

Profiling relied on immunoSEQ multiplex PCR, and the TCRdb table lists in-frame clones only, not all of them. The data contain approximately 110,000 clones, roughly nine tenths of them seen just once; the ten biggest clones take up roughly 6.9%. About this clone itself: Antigen specificity is unknown.

This CDR3 is built from 20 residues. CDR1 LGHDT and CDR2 YNNKEL come from the germline V gene (reference sequence). Losses at the gene ends were 5 bases for V and 6 bases for J; bases not matched to a gene: 24. This chain connects TRBV3-1 (or the pseudogene TRBV3-2) to TRBJ2-1; TRBD2 aligns across 8 bases. The material was peripheral blood, obtained on day 0 of AZD1222 vaccination. The source of this sequence is an adult in good health. The CDR3 protein is CASSEFPPRGGPGASNEQFF. In DNA form, the CDR3 reads TGTGCCAGCAGCGAATTCCCTCCCCGCGGGGGGCCTGGGGCCTCCAATGAGCAGTTCTTC.